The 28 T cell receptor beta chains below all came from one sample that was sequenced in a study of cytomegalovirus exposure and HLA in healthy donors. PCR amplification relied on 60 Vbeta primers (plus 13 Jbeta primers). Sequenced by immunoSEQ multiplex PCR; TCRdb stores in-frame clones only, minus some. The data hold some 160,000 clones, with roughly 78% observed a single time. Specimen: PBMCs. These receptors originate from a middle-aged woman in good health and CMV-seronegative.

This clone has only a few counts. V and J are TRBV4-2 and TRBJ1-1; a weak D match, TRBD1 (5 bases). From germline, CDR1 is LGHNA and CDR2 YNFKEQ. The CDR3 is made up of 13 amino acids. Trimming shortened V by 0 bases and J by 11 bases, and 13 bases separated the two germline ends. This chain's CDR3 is CASSQEGDSEAFF. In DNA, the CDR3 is TGTGCCAGCAGCCAAGAAGGTGACAGTGAGGCTTTCTTT.

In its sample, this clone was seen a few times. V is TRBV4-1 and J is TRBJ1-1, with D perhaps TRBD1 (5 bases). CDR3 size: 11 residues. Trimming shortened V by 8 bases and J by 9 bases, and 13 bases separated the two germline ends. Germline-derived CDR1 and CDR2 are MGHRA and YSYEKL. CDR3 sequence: CASGYGGKAFF. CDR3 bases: TGCGCCAGCGGGTACGGGGGTAAAGCTTTCTTT.

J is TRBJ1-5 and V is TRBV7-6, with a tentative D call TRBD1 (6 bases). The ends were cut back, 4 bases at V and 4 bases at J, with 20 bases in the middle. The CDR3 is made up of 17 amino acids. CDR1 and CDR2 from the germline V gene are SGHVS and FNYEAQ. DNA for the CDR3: TGTGCCAGCAGCTCGGAACCCCTGGACAGTAGTAATCAGCCCCAGCATTTT. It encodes CASSSEPLDSSNQPQHF.

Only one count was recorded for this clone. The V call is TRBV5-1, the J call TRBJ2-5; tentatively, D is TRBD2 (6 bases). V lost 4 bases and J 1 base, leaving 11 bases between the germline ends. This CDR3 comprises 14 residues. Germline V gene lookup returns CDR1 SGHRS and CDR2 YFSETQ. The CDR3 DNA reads TGCGCCAGCAGCATGACTAGTATCCAAGAGACCCAGTACTTC. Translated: CASSMTSIQETQYF.

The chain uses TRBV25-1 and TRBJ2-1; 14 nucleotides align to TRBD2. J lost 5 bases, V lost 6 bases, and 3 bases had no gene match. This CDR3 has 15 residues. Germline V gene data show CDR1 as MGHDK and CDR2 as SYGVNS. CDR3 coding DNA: TGTGCCAGCAGAGGGACTAGCGGGGGACACAATGAGCAGTTCTTC. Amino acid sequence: CASRGTSGGHNEQFF.

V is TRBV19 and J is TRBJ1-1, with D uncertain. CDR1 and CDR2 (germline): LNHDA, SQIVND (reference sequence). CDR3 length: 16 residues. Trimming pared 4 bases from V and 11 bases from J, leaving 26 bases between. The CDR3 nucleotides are TGTGCCAGTAGTAGGGTGACCGGAGCGGCCTCCCAAGGGGCTTTCTTT. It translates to CASSRVTGAASQGAFF.

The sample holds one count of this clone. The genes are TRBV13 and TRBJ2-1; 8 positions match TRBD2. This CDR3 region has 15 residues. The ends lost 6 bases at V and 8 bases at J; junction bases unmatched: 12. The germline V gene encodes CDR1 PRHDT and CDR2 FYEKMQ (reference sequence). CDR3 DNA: TGTGCCAGCAGAACGAGACGGGGGGGATATGATGAGCAGTTCTTC. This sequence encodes CASRTRRGGYDEQFF.

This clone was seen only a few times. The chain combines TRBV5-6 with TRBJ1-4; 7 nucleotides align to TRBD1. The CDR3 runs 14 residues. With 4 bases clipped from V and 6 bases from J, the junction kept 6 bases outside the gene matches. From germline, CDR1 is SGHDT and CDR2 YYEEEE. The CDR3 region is CASSPGQRHEKLFF. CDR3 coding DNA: TGTGCCAGCAGCCCGGGACAGCGGCATGAAAAACTGTTTTTT. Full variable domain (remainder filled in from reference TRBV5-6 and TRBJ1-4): DAGVTQSPTHLIKTRGQQVTLRCSPKSGHDTVSWYQQALGQGPQFIFQYYEEEERQRGNFPDRFSGHQFPNYSSELNVNALLLGDSALYLCASSPGQRHEKLFFGSGTQLSVL.

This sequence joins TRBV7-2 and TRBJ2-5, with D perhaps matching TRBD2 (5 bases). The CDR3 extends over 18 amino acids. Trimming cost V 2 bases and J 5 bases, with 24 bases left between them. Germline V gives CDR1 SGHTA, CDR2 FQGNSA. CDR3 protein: CASSLLHRGRGIGETQYF. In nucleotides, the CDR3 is TGTGCCAGCAGCTTACTTCATCGGGGTCGGGGTATAGGGGAGACCCAGTACTTC.

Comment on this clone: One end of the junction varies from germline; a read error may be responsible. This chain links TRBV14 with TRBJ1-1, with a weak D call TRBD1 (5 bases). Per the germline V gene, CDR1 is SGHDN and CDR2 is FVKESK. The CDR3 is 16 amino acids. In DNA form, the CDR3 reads TGTGCCAGCAGCCTATCAGGGAGGCCCCTGAATACTGAAGCTTTCTTT. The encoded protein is CASSLSGRPLNTEAFF.

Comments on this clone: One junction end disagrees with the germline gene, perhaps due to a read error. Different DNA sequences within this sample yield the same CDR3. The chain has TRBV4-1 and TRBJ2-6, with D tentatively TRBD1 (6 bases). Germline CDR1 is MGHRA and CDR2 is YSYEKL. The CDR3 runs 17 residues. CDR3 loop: CASSQVRQATGANVLTF. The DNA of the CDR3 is TGCGCCAGCAGTCAAGTACGACAGGCAACTGGGGCCAACGTCCTGACTTTC.

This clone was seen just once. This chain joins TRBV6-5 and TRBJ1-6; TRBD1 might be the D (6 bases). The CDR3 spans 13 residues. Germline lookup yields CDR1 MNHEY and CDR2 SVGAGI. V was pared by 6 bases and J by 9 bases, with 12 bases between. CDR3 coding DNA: TGTGCCAGCAGCATCGGACAGCTTTCACCCCTCCACTTT. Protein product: CASSIGQLSPLHF.

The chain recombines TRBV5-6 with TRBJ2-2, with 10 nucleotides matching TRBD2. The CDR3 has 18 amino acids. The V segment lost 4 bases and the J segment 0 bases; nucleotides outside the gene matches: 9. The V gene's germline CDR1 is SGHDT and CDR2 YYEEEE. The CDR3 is CASSRGASGGTNTGELFF. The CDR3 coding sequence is TGTGCCAGCAGCCGGGGGGCTAGCGGGGGCACGAACACCGGGGAGCTGTTTTTT.

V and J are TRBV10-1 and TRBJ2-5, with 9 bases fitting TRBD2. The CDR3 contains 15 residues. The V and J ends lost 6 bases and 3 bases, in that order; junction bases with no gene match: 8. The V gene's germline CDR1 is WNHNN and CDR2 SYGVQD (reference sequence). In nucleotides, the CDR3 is TGCGCCAGCAGAGTAGCGGGGGAAAAGGAAGAGACCCAGTACTTC. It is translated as CASRVAGEKEETQYF.

The CDR3 nucleotides are TGTGCCAGCAGCCTCAACGCCGGGACAGGAATTTACGAGCAGTACTTC. Its protein is CASSLNAGTGIYEQYF. The chain employs TRBV5-6 and TRBJ2-7; TRBD1 aligns across 8 bases. The CDR3 is 16 residues long. CDR1 and CDR2 from the germline V gene are SGHDT and YYEEEE. Unmatched junction bases numbered 13, after V lost 4 bases and J lost 4 bases.

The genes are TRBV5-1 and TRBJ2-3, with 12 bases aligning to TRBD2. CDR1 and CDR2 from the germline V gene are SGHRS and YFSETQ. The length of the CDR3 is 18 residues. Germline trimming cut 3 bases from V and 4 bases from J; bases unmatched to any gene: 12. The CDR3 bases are TGCGCCAGCAGCTACGCACGCGGTCTAGCGGGGGGGGCAGATACGCAGTATTTT. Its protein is CASSYARGLAGGADTQYF.

Here the CDR3 reads CASSLRAGGSYGYTF. CDR3 nucleotides: TGTGCCAGCAGCCTTAGGGCTGGGGGGAGCTATGGCTACACCTTC. The chain combines TRBV28 with TRBJ1-2, with D possibly matching TRBD1 (5 bases). The CDR3 length is 15 residues. Trimming shortened V by 6 bases and J by 4 bases, and 18 bases separated the two germline ends. Germline lookup yields CDR1 MDHEN and CDR2 SYDVKM.

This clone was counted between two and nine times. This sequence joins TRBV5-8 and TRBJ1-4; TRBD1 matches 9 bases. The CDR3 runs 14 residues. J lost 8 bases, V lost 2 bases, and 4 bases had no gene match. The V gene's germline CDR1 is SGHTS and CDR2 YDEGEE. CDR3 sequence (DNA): TGTGCCAGCAGCTTCGACAGGGGGTACGAAAAACTGTTTTTT. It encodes CASSFDRGYEKLFF.

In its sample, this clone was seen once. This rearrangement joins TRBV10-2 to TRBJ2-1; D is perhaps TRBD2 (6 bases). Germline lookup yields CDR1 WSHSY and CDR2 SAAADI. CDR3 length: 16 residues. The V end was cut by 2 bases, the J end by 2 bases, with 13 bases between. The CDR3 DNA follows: TGCGCCAGCAGTGAGGGGCGGGGCCCTCCCTACAATGAGCAGTTCTTC. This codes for CASSEGRGPPYNEQFF.

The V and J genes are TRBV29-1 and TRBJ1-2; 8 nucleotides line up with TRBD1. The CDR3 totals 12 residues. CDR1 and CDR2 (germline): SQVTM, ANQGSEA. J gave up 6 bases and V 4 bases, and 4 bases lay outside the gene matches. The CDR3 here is CSVVTGGHGYTF. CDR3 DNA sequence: TGCAGCGTTGTCACAGGGGGACATGGCTACACCTTC.

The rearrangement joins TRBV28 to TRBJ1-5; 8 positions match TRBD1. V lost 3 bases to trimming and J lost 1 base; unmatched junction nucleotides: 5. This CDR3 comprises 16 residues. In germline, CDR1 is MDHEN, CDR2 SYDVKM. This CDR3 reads CASSFPGGWSNQPQHF. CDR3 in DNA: TGTGCCAGCAGTTTTCCAGGGGGCTGGAGCAATCAGCCCCAGCATTTT.

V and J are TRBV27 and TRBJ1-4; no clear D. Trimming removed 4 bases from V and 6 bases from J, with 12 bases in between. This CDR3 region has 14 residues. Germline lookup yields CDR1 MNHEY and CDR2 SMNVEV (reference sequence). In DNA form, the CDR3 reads TGTGCCAGCAGTTCGCCACATCGGGATGAAAAACTGTTTTTT. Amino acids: CASSSPHRDEKLFF. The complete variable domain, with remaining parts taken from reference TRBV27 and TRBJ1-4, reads EAQVTQNPRYLITVTGKKLTVTCSQNMNHEYMSWYRQDPGLGLRQIYYSMNVEVTDKGDVPEGYKVSRKEKRNFPLILESPSPNQTSLYFCASSSPHRDEKLFFGSGTQLSVL.

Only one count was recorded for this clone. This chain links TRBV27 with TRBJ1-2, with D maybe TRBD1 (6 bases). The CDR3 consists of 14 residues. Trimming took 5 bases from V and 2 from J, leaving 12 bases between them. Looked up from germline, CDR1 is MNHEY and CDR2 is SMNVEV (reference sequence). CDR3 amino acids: CASSPDDRNYGYTF. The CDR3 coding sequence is TGTGCCAGCAGTCCGGATGACAGGAACTATGGCTACACCTTC.

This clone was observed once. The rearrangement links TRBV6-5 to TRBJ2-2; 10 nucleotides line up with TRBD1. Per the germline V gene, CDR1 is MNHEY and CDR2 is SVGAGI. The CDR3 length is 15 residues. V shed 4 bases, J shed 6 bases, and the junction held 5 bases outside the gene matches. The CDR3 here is CASSWDRGPSGELFF. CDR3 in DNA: TGTGCCAGCAGTTGGGACAGGGGACCCTCCGGGGAGCTGTTTTTT.

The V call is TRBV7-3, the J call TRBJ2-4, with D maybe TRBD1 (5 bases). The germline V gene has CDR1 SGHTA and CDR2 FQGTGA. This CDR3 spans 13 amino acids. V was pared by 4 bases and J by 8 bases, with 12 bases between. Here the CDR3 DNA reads TGTGCCAGCAGCTCGCAGGAAGGGGACATTCAGTACTTC. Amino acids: CASSSQEGDIQYF.

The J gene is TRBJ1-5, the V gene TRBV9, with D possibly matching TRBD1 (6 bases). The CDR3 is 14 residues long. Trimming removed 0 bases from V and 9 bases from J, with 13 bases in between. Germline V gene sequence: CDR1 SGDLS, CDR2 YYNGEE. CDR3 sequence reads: CASSVDKGDSPQHF. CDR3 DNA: TGTGCCAGCAGCGTAGATAAGGGGGATTCGCCCCAGCATTTT.

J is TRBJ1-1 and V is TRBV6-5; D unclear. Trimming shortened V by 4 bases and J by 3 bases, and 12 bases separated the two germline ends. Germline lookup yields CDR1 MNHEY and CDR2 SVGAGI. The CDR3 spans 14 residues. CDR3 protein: CASSSPSIDTEAFF. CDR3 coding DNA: TGTGCCAGCAGTTCCCCATCGATAGACACTGAAGCTTTCTTT.

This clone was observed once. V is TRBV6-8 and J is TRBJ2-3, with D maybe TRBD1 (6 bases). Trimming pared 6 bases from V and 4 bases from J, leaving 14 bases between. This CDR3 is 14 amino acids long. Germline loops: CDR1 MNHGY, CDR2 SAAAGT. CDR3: CASRKNRDPDTQYF. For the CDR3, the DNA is TGTGCCAGCAGGAAGAACAGGGACCCAGATACGCAGTATTTT.